These 13 T cell receptor beta chains share one sample of origin, sequenced in a study of blood T cell repertoires in COVID-19. Clones were read by immunoSEQ multiplex PCR, and TCRdb kept only the in-frame ones, dropping some. This sample has about 250,000 clones; more than 75% occur once, and the top ten carry about 6%. Sequencing was performed on peripheral blood. These receptors all come from a woman over 75 with COVID-19, enrolled during active disease.

The chain recombines TRBV12-3 or TRBV12-4 with TRBJ1-1; 8 positions match TRBD1. The J segment lost 7 bases and the V segment lost 7 bases, leaving 8 bases of the junction unmatched. This CDR3 is built from 13 residues. CDR3 protein: CASMGTGSLEAFF. The CDR3 bases are TGTGCCAGCATGGGGACAGGATCTCTTGAAGCTTTCTTT.

The J gene is TRBJ2-1, the V gene TRBV5-5; 8 nucleotides agree with TRBD2. The germline gives CDR1 SGHKS, CDR2 YYEKEE (reference sequence). V shed 2 bases, J shed 2 bases, and the junction held 3 bases outside the gene matches. The CDR3 totals 15 residues. The CDR3, as DNA: TGTGCCAGCAGCTTCGGCGGGGGGACCTACAATGAGCAGTTCTTC. This translates into CASSFGGGTYNEQFF.

The V call is TRBV28, the J call TRBJ2-7; 7 bases map to TRBD1. After removal of 2 bases from V and 13 bases from J, the junction contained 5 bases not matched to a gene. Germline V gene lookup returns CDR1 MDHEN and CDR2 SYDVKM. The CDR3 spans 11 residues. CDR3 sequence: CASSLSRGFYF. The CDR3 nucleotides are TGTGCCAGCAGTTTAAGCAGGGGGTTTTACTTC.

The chain links TRBV6-5 to TRBJ1-5, with D unclear. The length of the CDR3 is 15 residues. Germline CDR1 and CDR2: MNHEY and SVGAGI. Trimming cost V 7 bases and J 1 base, with 14 bases left between them. CDR3 loop: CASMTGVWSNQPQHF. In DNA, the CDR3 is TGTGCCAGCATGACCGGAGTATGGAGCAATCAGCCCCAGCATTTT.

V and J are TRBV7-2 and TRBJ2-7; TRBD1 matches 9 bases. CDR1 and CDR2 (germline): SGHTA, FQGNSA. After removal of 4 bases from V and 4 bases from J, the junction contained 2 bases not matched to a gene. CDR3 length: 13 residues. The CDR3 DNA is TGTGCCAGCAGCTCTGGGACAGGGTACGAGCAGTACTTC. Translating it yields CASSSGTGYEQYF.

This clone was counted once. The rearrangement joins TRBV7-2 to TRBJ2-3, with D perhaps matching TRBD1 (5 bases). Per the germline V gene, CDR1 is SGHTA and CDR2 is FQGNSA. The V gene lost 5 bases and the J gene lost 4 bases, with 19 bases spanning the gap. The CDR3 totals 16 residues. CDR3 sequence reads: CASSPSGRKGPDTQYF. The CDR3 DNA sequence: TGTGCCAGCAGCCCCTCCGGGCGGAAGGGGCCAGATACGCAGTATTTT.

V and J are TRBV5-1 and TRBJ2-1, with D perhaps matching TRBD2 (5 bases). The CDR3 has 15 residues. Germline CDR1 SGHRS, CDR2 YFSETQ. Deletions cut 6 bases from V and 4 bases from J, with 17 bases between. The CDR3 protein is CASTDAGGSYNEQFF. DNA for the CDR3: TGCGCCAGCACGGATGCGGGTGGCAGTTACAATGAGCAGTTCTTC. Variable domain in full (rest from reference TRBV5-1 and TRBJ2-1): KAGVTQTPRYLIKTRGQQVTLSCSPISGHRSVSWYQQTPGQGLQFLFEYFSETQRNKGNFPGRFSGRQFSNSRSEMNVSTLELGDSALYLCASTDAGGSYNEQFFGPGTRLTVL.

The chain couples TRBV6-2 or TRBV6-3 to TRBJ1-5; D perhaps matches TRBD1 (5 bases). This CDR3 is 15 amino acids long. Germline assignment: CDR1 MNHEY and CDR2 SVGEGT. The germline V and J ends were trimmed by 4 bases and 7 bases, with 17 bases remaining between them. For the CDR3, the DNA is TGTGCCAGCAGTTCATCGGGGGGAACGGGACAGCCCCAGCATTTT. It encodes CASSSSGGTGQPQHF.

The rearrangement joins TRBV4-1 to TRBJ1-1; D is possibly TRBD1 (5 bases). Germline V CDR1 and CDR2: MGHRA, YSYEKL. The CDR3 spans 17 residues. With 1 base removed from V and 1 base from J, the gap between germline ends came to 16 bases. The CDR3 sequence is CASSQVLRGGPNTEAFF. CDR3 nucleotide sequence: TGCGCCAGCAGCCAAGTCCTAAGGGGAGGGCCGAACACTGAAGCTTTCTTT.

The V and J genes are TRBV14 and TRBJ1-6; the D gene is possibly TRBD1 (6 bases). CDR1 is SGHDN, CDR2 FVKESK, per germline. The length of the CDR3 is 14 residues. V lost 2 bases to trimming and J lost 8 bases, with 10 bases between them. In DNA, the CDR3 is TGTGCCAGCAGCCAAACAGGGCCCTATTCACCCCTCCACTTT. Its protein is CASSQTGPYSPLHF.

The genes are TRBV5-4 and TRBJ1-2; weak D call: TRBD1 (6 bases). CDR3 length: 12 residues. Trimming left V 5 bases short and J 3 bases short, with 8 bases between. CDR1 SGHNT and CDR2 YYREEE come from the germline V gene (reference sequence). CDR3 coding DNA: TGTGCCAGCAGGCGACAGGACTATGGCTACACCTTC. Its translation: CASRRQDYGYTF.

This clone was observed a few times. This sample also contains other DNA sequences that code for the same CDR3. The chain carries TRBV7-2 and TRBJ1-5; no clear D gene. CDR1 is SGHTA, CDR2 FQGNSA, per germline. There are 13 residues in the CDR3. V dropped 2 bases and J dropped 2 bases, with 4 bases sitting between them. CDR3: CASSLRGNQPQHF. The CDR3 DNA reads as TGTGCCAGCAGCTTAAGAGGCAATCAGCCCCAGCATTTT.

The gene calls are TRBV12-5 and TRBJ1-1; 10 bases match TRBD1. The germline CDR1 and CDR2 sequences are LGHNT and FRNRAP. This CDR3 is built from 15 residues. The J segment lost 6 bases and the V segment lost 5 bases, leaving 9 bases of the junction unmatched. The CDR3 region is CASGPGTGESAEAFF. DNA of the CDR3: TGTGCTAGTGGTCCCGGGACAGGGGAATCTGCTGAAGCTTTCTTT.